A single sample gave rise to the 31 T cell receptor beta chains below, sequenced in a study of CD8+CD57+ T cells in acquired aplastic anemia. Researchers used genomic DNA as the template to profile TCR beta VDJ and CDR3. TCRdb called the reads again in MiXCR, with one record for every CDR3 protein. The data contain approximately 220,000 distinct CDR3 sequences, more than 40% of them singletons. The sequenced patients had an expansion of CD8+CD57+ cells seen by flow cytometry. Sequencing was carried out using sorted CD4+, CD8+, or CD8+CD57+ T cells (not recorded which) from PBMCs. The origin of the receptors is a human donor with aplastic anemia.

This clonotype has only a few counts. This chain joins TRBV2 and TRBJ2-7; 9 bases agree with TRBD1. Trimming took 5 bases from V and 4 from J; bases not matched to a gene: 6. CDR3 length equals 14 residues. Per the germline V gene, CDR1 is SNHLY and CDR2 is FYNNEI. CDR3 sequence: CASSPGTGRYEQYF. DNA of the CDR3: TGTGCCAGCAGTCCCGGGACAGGGAGGTACGAGCAGTACTTC.

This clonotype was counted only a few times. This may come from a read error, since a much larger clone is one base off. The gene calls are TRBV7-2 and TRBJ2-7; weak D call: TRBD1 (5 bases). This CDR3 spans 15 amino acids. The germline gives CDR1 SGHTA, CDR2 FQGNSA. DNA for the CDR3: TGTGCCAGCGGCTTAGAATGGGGCCCCAACTACGAGCAGTACTTC. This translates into CASGLEWGPNYEQYF.

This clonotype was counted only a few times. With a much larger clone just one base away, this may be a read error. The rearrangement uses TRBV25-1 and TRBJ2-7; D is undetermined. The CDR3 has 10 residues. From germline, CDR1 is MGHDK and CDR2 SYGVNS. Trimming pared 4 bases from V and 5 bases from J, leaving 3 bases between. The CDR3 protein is CASSAHEQYF. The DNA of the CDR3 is TGTGCCAGCAGTGCTCACGAGCAGTACTTC.

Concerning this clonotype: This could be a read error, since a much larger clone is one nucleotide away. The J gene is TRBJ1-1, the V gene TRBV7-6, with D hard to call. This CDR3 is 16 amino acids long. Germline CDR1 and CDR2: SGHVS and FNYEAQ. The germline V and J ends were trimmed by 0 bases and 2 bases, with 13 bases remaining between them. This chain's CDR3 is CASSLAIGEGNTEAFF. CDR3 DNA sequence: TGTGCCAGCAGCTTAGCGATAGGCGAGGGAAACACTGAAGCTTTCTTT. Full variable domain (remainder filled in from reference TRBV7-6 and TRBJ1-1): GAGVSQSPRYKVTKRGQDVALRCDPISGHVSLYWYRQALGQGPEFLTYFNYEAQQDKSGLPNDRFSAERPEGSISTLTIQRTEQRDSAMYRCASSLAIGEGNTEAFFGQGTRLTVV.

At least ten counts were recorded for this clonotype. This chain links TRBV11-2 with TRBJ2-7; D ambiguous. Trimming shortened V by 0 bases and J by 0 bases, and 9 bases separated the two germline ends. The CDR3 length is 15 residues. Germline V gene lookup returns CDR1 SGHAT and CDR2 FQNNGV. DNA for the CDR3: TGTGCCAGCAGCTTAGAACAGCCGGCCTCCTACGAGCAGTACTTC. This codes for CASSLEQPASYEQYF.

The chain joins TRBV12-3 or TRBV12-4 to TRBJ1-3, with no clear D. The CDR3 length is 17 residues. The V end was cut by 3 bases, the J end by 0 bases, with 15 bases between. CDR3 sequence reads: CASSLVQRLTSGNTIYF. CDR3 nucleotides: TGTGCCAGCAGTTTGGTACAGCGTCTGACCTCTGGAAACACCATATATTTT.

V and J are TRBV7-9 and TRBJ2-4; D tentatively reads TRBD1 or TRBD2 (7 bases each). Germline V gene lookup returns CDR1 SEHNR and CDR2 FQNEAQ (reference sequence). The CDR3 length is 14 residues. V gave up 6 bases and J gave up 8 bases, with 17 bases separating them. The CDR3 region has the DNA TGTGCCAGCAGTGACTCAGGGAGGGGGCACATTCAGTACTTC. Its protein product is CASSDSGRGHIQYF.

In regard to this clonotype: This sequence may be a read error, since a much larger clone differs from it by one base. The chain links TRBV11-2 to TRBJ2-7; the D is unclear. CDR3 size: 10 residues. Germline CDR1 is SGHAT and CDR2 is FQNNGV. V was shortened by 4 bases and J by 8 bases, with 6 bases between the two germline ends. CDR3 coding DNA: TGTGCCAGCAGCTCTTACAAGCAGTACTTC. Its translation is CASSSYKQYF.

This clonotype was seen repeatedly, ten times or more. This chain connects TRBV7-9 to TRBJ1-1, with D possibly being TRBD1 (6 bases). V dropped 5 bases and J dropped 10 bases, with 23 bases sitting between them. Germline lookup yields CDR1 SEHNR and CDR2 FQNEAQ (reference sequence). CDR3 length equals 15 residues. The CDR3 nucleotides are TGTGCCAGCAGCGACCGGGACACCCGCGTTTCAGGAGCTTTCTTT. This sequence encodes CASSDRDTRVSGAFF.

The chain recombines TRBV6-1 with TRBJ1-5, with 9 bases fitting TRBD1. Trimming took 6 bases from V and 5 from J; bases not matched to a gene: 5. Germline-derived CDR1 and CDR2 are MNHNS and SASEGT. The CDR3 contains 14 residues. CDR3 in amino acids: CASRGTGIHQPQHF. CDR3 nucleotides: TGTGCCAGCAGGGGGACAGGGATCCATCAGCCCCAGCATTTT.

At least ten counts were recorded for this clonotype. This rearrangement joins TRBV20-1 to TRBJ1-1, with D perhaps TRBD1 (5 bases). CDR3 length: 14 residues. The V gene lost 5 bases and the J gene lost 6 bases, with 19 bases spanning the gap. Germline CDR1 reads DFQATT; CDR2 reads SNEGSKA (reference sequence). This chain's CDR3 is CSALPQAGTPEAFF. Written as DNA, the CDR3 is TGCAGTGCTCTCCCCCAAGCGGGGACCCCTGAAGCTTTCTTT.

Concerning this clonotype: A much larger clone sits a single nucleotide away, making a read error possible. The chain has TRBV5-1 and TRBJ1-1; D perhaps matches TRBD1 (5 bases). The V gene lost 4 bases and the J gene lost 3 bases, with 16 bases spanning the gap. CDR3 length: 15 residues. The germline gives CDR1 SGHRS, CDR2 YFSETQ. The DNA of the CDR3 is TGCGCCAGCAGCCGGGACGGGCCTGGGGACACTGAAGCTTTCTTT. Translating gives CASSRDGPGDTEAFF.

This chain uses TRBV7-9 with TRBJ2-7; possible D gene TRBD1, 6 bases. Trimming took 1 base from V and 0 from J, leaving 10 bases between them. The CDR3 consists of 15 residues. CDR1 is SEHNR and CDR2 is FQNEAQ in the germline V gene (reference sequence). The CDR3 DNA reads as TGTGCCAGCAGCTTAGGACAGGCCAGCTCCTACGAGCAGTACTTC. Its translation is CASSLGQASSYEQYF.

CDR3 in amino acids: CASSLPAAREDQPQHF. The CDR3 nucleotides read TGTGCCAGCAGTCTCCCCGCGGCCAGGGAGGATCAGCCCCAGCATTTT. The chain uses TRBV28 and TRBJ1-5; possible D gene TRBD1, 5 bases. V dropped 5 bases and J dropped 5 bases, with 19 bases sitting between them. The CDR3 is made up of 16 amino acids. Germline V CDR1 and CDR2: MDHEN, SYDVKM.

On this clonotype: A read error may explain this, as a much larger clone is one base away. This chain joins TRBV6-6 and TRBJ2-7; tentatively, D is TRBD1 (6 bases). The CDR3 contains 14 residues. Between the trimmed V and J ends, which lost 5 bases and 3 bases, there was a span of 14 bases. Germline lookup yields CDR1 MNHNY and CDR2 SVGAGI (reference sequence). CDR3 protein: CASSLGASRYEQYF. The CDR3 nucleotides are TGTGCCAGCAGTCTGGGGGCTAGCCGCTACGAGCAGTACTTC.

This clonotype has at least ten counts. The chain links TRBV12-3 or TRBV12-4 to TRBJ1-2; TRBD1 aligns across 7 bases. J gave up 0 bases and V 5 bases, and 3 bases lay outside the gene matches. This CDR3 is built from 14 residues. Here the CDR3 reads CASSDRVTNYGYTF. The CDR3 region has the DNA TGTGCCAGCAGTGACAGGGTAACTAACTATGGCTACACCTTC.

DNA for the CDR3: TGTGCCAGCAGGGGACAGGGCTATAATTCACCCCTCCACTTT. It codes for CASRGQGYNSPLHF. The chain carries TRBV6-5 and TRBJ1-6; 9 bases map to TRBD1. The V and J ends lost 6 bases and 3 bases, in that order; junction bases with no gene match: 0. The CDR3 loop spans 14 amino acids. Germline V gene lookup returns CDR1 MNHEY and CDR2 SVGAGI.

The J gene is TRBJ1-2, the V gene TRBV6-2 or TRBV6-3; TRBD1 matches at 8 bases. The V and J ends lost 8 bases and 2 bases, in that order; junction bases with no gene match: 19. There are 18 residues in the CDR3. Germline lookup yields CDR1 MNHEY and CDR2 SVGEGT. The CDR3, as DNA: TGTGCCAGCGGTGTTTCTGTGGACCGGACAGGGTTCAACTATGGCTACACCTTC. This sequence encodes CASGVSVDRTGFNYGYTF.

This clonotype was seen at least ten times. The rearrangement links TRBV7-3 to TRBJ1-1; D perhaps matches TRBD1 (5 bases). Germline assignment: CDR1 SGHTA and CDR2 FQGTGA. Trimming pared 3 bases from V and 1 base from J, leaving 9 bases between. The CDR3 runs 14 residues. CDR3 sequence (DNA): TGTGCCAGCAGCTTCGGTGGACAGAACACTGAAGCTTTCTTT. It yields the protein CASSFGGQNTEAFF.

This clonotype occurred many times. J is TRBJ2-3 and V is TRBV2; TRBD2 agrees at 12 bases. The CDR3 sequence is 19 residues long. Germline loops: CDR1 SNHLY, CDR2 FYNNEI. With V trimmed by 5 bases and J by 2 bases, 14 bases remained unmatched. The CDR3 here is CASSRTSGKRNIHTDTQYF. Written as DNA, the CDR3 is TGTGCCAGCAGTCGGACTAGCGGGAAGCGAAACATCCACACAGATACGCAGTATTTT.

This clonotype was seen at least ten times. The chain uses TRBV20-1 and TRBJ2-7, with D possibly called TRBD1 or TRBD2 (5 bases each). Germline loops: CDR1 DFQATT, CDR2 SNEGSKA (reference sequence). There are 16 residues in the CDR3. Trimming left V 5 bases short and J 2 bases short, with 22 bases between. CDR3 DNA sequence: TGCAGTGCTCGTACTCACCGGGACGGACACACCTACGAGCAGTACTTC. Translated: CSARTHRDGHTYEQYF.

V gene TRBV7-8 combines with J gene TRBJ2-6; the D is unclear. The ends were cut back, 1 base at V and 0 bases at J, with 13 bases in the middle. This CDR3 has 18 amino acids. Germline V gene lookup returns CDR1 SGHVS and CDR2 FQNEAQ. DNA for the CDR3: TGTGCCAGCAGCTTAGGAAGGGTACCTAGCTCTGGGGCCAACGTCCTGACTTTC. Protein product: CASSLGRVPSSGANVLTF.

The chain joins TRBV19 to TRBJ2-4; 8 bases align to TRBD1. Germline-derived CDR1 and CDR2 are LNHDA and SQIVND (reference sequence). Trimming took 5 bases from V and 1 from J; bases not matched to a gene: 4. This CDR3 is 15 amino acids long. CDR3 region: CASSADRGAKNIQYF. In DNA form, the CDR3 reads TGTGCCAGTAGTGCAGACAGGGGTGCCAAAAACATTCAGTACTTC.

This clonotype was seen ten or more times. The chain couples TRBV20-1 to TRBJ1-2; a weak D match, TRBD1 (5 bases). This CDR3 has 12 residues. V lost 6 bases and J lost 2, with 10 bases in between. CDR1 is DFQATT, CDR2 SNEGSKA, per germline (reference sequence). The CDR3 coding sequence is TGCAGTGCGTGGGACGGGAACTATGGCTACACCTTC. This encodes CSAWDGNYGYTF.

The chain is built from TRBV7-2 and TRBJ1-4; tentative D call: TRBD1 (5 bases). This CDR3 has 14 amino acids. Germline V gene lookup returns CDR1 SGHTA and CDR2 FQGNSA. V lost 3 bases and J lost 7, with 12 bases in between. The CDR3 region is CASSFQGRTEKLFF. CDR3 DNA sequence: TGTGCCAGCAGCTTTCAGGGTCGGACTGAAAAACTGTTTTTT.

CDR3 coding DNA: TGTGCCAGCAGCTTAGCCCCAGGGGGAATGCAGTTCTTC. Protein product: CASSLAPGGMQFF. This sequence joins TRBV7-2 and TRBJ2-1; 7 nucleotides match TRBD1. This CDR3 contains 13 residues. Germline CDR1 reads SGHTA; CDR2 reads FQGNSA. Trimming cost V 0 bases and J 12 bases; bases outside gene matches: 5. Full variable domain (outside the CDR3, taken from reference TRBV7-2 and TRBJ2-1): GAGVSQSPSNKVTEKGKDVELRCDPISGHTALYWYRQSLGQGLEFLIYFQGNSAPDKSGLPSDRFSAERTGGSVSTLTIQRTQQEDSAVYLCASSLAPGGMQFFGPGTRLTVL.

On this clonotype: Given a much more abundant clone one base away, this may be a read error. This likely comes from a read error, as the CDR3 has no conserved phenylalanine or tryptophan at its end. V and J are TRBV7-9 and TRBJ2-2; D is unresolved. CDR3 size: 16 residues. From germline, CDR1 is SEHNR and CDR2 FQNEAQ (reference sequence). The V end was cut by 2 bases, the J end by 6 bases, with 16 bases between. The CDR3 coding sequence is TGTGCCAGCAGCTTAAACGGTGGGCGGCTACCCGGGGAGCTGTTTTCT. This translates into CASSLNGGRLPGELFS.

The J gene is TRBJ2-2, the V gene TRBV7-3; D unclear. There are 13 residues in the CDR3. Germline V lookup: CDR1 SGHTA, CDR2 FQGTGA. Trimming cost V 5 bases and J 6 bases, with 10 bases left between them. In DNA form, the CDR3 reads TGTGCCAGCAGCACCCCCGACTCCGGGGAGCTGTTTTTT. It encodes CASSTPDSGELFF.

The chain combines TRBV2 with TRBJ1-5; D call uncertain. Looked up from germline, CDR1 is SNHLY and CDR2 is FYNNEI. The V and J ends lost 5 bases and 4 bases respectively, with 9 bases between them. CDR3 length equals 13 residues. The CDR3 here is CASSRQENQPQHF. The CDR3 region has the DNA TGTGCCAGCAGTCGCCAGGAGAATCAGCCCCAGCATTTT.

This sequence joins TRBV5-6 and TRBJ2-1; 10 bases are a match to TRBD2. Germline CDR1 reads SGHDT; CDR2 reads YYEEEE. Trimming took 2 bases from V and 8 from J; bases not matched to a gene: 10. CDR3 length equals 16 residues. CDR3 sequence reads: CASSFLGLAGADEQFF. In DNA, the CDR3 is TGTGCCAGCAGCTTCCTAGGCCTAGCGGGGGCGGATGAGCAGTTCTTC.

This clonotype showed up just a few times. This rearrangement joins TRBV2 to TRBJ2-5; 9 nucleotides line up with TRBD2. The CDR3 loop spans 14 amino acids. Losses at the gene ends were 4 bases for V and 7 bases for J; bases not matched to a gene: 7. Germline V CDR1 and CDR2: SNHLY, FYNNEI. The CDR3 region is CASSVAGDRRTQYF. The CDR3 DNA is TGTGCCAGCAGTGTAGCGGGAGATCGTAGGACCCAGTACTTC.